These 10 T cell receptor beta chains were all obtained from the same sample, sequenced in a study of T cell responses to AZD1222 COVID-19 vaccine (dated by TCRdb to the early 2020s). In light of the paper, this sample's time point label describes: baseline before first vaccination. The library came from the immunoSEQ multiplex PCR assay. TCRdb holds this immuneACCESS table with in-frame rearrangements only. Some clones are missing; in checked studies, unresolved V genes explain under half, and the rest has no known cause. The sample records around 140,000 clones, 90% of which are singletons. In total, the top ten clones hold about 7% of the sample. The source was peripheral blood, collected on day 0 of AZD1222 vaccination. Receptor source: an adult in good health.

This sequence joins TRBV5-1 and TRBJ2-7; perhaps TRBD1 as D (6 bases). Trimming removed 3 bases at V and 1 base at J, with 14 bases between. CDR1 is SGHRS and CDR2 is YFSETQ in the germline V gene. The CDR3 has 15 amino acids. As DNA, the CDR3 is TGCGCCAGCAGCTGGAGCGGACAGAGTTCCTACGAGCAGTACTTC. Amino acids: CASSWSGQSSYEQYF.

This clone was observed many times. The rearrangement links TRBV4-3 to TRBJ2-1; no clear D gene. Trimming pared 1 base from V and 5 bases from J, leaving 9 bases between. There are 14 residues in the CDR3. The germline V gene has CDR1 LGHNA and CDR2 YSLEER. The CDR3 here is CASSQVYSDNEQFF. The CDR3 DNA follows: TGCGCCAGCAGCCAAGTGTATAGTGACAATGAGCAGTTCTTC.

The chain links TRBV10-3 to TRBJ1-3, with TRBD1 matching over 7 bases. The germline V gene encodes CDR1 ENHRY and CDR2 SYGVKD. Germline trimming cut 6 bases from V and 0 bases from J; bases unmatched to any gene: 2. The CDR3 runs 14 residues. CDR3 region: CAIRGQSSGNTIYF. CDR3 bases: TGTGCCATCAGGGGACAGAGCTCTGGAAACACCATATATTTT.

The rearrangement uses TRBV5-1 and TRBJ2-7, with 7 bases identical to TRBD2. J was trimmed by 5 bases and V by 3 bases; bases with no gene match: 8. The V gene's germline CDR1 is SGHRS and CDR2 YFSETQ. This CDR3 spans 14 amino acids. The CDR3: CASSSGEGWDEQYF. CDR3 nucleotides: TGCGCCAGCAGCTCCGGGGAGGGGTGGGACGAGCAGTACTTC. Variable domain in full (rest from reference TRBV5-1 and TRBJ2-7): KAGVTQTPRYLIKTRGQQVTLSCSPISGHRSVSWYQQTPGQGLQFLFEYFSETQRNKGNFPGRFSGRQFSNSRSEMNVSTLELGDSALYLCASSSGEGWDEQYFGPGTRLTVT.

DNA for the CDR3: TGTGCCAGCAGTTTACTGGCGGCGAACACTGAAGCTTTCTTT. It codes for CASSLLAANTEAFF. J is TRBJ1-1 and V is TRBV28; D not resolved. The CDR3 runs 14 residues. Germline V gene data show CDR1 as MDHEN and CDR2 as SYDVKM. Trimming took 2 bases from V and 1 from J, leaving 8 bases between them.

The chain uses TRBV7-8 and TRBJ1-5; 7 bases align to TRBD1. The germline V gene encodes CDR1 SGHVS and CDR2 FQNEAQ. This CDR3 has 15 amino acids. V gave up 5 bases and J gave up 7 bases; unmatched junction bases: 11. This CDR3 reads CASSASTGSGQPQHF. As DNA, the CDR3 is TGTGCCAGCAGCGCGTCGACAGGGTCCGGACAGCCCCAGCATTTT.

The chain combines TRBV7-2 with TRBJ2-5; maybe TRBD2 (6 bases). V was trimmed by 6 bases and J by 7 bases, leaving 21 bases between them. Per germline, CDR1 SGHTA and CDR2 FQGNSA. The CDR3 covers 15 residues. The CDR3, as DNA: TGTGCCAGCAGTTACAACGTTCCGCGGGGCGGGACCCAGTACTTC. Its translation is CASSYNVPRGGTQYF.

The chain is built from TRBV2 and TRBJ2-3; 16 bases are shared with TRBD2. There are 15 residues in the CDR3. With 8 bases clipped from V and 4 bases from J, the junction kept 3 bases outside the gene matches. The germline V gene encodes CDR1 SNHLY and CDR2 FYNNEI. The CDR3 nucleotides are TGTGCCAGCGGGACTAGCGGGGGGGTTGCAGATACGCAGTATTTT. Translating it yields CASGTSGGVADTQYF.

This chain links TRBV7-3 with TRBJ2-1, with D possibly matching TRBD2 (5 bases). CDR3 length: 14 residues. CDR1 is SGHTA, CDR2 FQGTGA, per germline. The V end was cut by 4 bases, the J end by 5 bases, with 12 bases between. CDR3 sequence: CASSYDYQNNEQFF. The CDR3 DNA follows: TGTGCCAGCAGCTATGACTACCAGAACAATGAGCAGTTCTTC.

This chain uses TRBV19 with TRBJ1-2; no reliable D call. Germline V gives CDR1 LNHDA, CDR2 SQIVND (reference sequence). The CDR3 is made up of 13 amino acids. V was pared by 0 bases and J by 5 bases, with 7 bases between. The CDR3 bases are TGTGCCAGTAGTATAGATGGGCCGTATGGCTACACCTTC. Residues: CASSIDGPYGYTF.